The 9 T cell receptor beta chains listed next were all sequenced from one sample in a study of blood T cell repertoires in COVID-19. The method was immunoSEQ multiplex PCR; TCRdb's version includes in-frame clones alone and lacks a portion of them. The sample carries some 250,000 clones, approximately 87% recorded once. The sequenced sample was peripheral blood. The receptor set was obtained from a woman aged 25 to 39 with COVID-19, enrolled during active disease.

The chain combines TRBV3-1 (or the pseudogene TRBV3-2) with TRBJ1-2, with D tentatively TRBD1 (6 bases). The CDR3 contains 15 residues. V lost 2 bases to trimming and J lost 3 bases, with 13 bases between them. CDR1 is LGHDT, CDR2 YNNKEL, per germline (reference sequence). In DNA form, the CDR3 reads TGTGCCAGCAGCCAATTGGACAGCCCAGACTATGGCTACACCTTC. It is translated as CASSQLDSPDYGYTF.

The genes are TRBV19 and TRBJ1-5; 8 positions agree with TRBD1. Germline loops: CDR1 LNHDA, CDR2 SQIVND (reference sequence). The V and J ends lost 10 bases and 6 bases, in that order; junction bases with no gene match: 17. The CDR3 loop spans 16 amino acids. CDR3 in amino acids: CATQAIGQGTTQPQHF. CDR3 DNA sequence: TGTGCCACACAGGCGATTGGACAGGGAACGACTCAGCCCCAGCATTTT.

This clone occurred once. V usage is TRBV2 and J usage is TRBJ2-3; 9 bases match TRBD1. Germline loops: CDR1 SNHLY, CDR2 FYNNEI. Unmatched junction bases numbered 9, after V lost 6 bases and J lost 8 bases. The CDR3 has 14 amino acids. CDR3: CASRRDRVVGTQYF. CDR3 DNA: TGTGCCAGCAGGCGGGACAGGGTCGTGGGTACGCAGTATTTT.

The genes are TRBV19 and TRBJ1-1; no definite D call. The V end was cut by 4 bases, the J end by 0 bases, with 3 bases between. Germline assignment: CDR1 LNHDA and CDR2 SQIVND (reference sequence). CDR3 length: 12 amino acids. The CDR3 DNA follows: TGTGCCAGTAGTAACATGAACACTGAAGCTTTCTTT. This gives the protein CASSNMNTEAFF.

The rearrangement links TRBV11-3 to TRBJ2-3; TRBD1 agrees at 11 bases. Germline V gene data show CDR1 as SGHNT and CDR2 as YENEEA. After removal of 4 bases from V and 4 bases from J, the junction contained 4 bases not matched to a gene. This CDR3 comprises 15 residues. In nucleotides, the CDR3 is TGTGCCAGCAGCTCGGGACAGGGGGGGGCAGATACGCAGTATTTT. Translated, it gives CASSSGQGGADTQYF. The variable domain in full, with the rest retrieved from reference TRBV11-3 and TRBJ2-3, is EAGVVQSPRYKIIEKKQPVAFWCNPISGHNTLYWYLQNLGQGPELLIRYENEEAVDDSQLPKDRFSAERLKGVDSTLKIQPAELGDSAVYLCASSSGQGGADTQYFGPGTRLTVL.

This clone was recorded only once. This sequence joins TRBV7-2 and TRBJ2-1, with 9 bases that match TRBD2. The ends lost 5 bases at V and 10 bases at J; junction bases unmatched: 9. The germline V gene has CDR1 SGHTA and CDR2 FQGNSA. This CDR3 region has 14 residues. CDR3 protein: CASSPRTSDWEQFF. The CDR3, as DNA: TGTGCCAGCAGCCCCCGGACTAGCGATTGGGAGCAGTTCTTC.

The rearrangement links TRBV27 to TRBJ2-7, with D unclear. The CDR3 has 13 amino acids. V was shortened by 4 bases and J by 3 bases, with 10 bases between the two germline ends. Looked up from germline, CDR1 is MNHEY and CDR2 is SMNVEV (reference sequence). The CDR3 nucleotides read TGTGCCAGCAGTTCGGGTGACCGCTACGAGCAGTACTTC. This sequence encodes CASSSGDRYEQYF.

The chain uses TRBV14 and TRBJ2-7, with 12 positions matching TRBD2. Per germline, CDR1 SGHDN and CDR2 FVKESK. V trimming: 0 bases; J trimming: 10 bases; junction bases outside the gene matches: 13. This CDR3 region has 17 residues. The CDR3, as DNA: TGTGCCAGCAGCCAAGACCACGGACTAGCGGGGTCCTACGGACAGTACTTC. The encoded protein is CASSQDHGLAGSYGQYF.

This chain joins TRBV3-1 (or the pseudogene TRBV3-2) and TRBJ2-3; TRBD1 is a possible D gene (6 bases). Germline CDR1 and CDR2: LGHDT and YNNKEL (reference sequence). The CDR3 spans 16 residues. The V end was cut by 4 bases, the J end by 6 bases, with 20 bases between. CDR3 sequence: CASSPTGTRYFDTQYF. CDR3 bases: TGTGCCAGCAGCCCGACCGGGACAAGATACTTTGATACGCAGTATTTT.